This T cell receptor beta chain came from a study of tumor and adjacent non-tumor tissue in lung cancer. Study details: Patients comprised some eleven adenocarcinoma, 2 squamous cell carcinoma and 1 small cell lung cancer. The patients, approximately nine men and roughly 5 women, were about 31 to 85 with stage I to III disease. General observations from the study: Normal lung showed higher cumulative top 100 clone frequency than tumor.

TCRbeta libraries were built with three rounds of nested PCR, modified from ARM-PCR. MiXCR was run by TCRdb on the multiplex PCR reads, yielding one entry per CDR3 protein. The table lists about 110,000 distinct CDR3 sequences, about 61% of them singletons. Trimming shortened V by 3 bases and J by 3 bases, and 8 bases separated the two germline ends. The length of the CDR3 is 14 residues. In germline, CDR1 is KGHDR, CDR2 SFDVKD. The sample holds a few counts of this clonotype. Its antigen remains unidentified. No cell sorting was done before RNA was extracted from the tissue. This non-tumor lung sample came from over 3 cm beyond the tumor edge. Donors were chemotherapy-naive, newly diagnosed lung cancer surgical patients in China, August–late 2014.

Sample: distant non-tumor lung tissue. The TCR sequence derives from a man between 60 and 70 years old with non-small cell lung cancer. The chain uses TRBV24-1 and TRBJ1-5, with a weak D call TRBD1 (5 bases). In nucleotides, the CDR3 is TGTGCCACCAGTGATGGGGGTTACAATCAGCCCCAGCATTTT. Encoded protein: CATSDGGYNQPQHF.